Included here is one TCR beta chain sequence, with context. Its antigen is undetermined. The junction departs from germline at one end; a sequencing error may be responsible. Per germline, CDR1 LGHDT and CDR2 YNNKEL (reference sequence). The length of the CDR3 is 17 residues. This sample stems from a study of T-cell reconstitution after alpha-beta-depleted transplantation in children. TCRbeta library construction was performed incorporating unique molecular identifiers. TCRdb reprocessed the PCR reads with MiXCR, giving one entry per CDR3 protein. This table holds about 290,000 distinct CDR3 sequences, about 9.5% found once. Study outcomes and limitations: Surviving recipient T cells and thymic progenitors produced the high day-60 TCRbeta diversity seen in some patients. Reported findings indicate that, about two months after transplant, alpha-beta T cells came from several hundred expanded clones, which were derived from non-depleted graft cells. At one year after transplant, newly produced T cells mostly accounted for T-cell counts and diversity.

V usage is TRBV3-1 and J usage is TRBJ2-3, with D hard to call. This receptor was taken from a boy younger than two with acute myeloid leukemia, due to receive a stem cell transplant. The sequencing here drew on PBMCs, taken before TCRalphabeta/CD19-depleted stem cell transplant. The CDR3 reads CATSQMGLGFPPDTQYF. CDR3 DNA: TGTGCCACCAGCCAAATGGGGTTGGGGTTTCCACCAGATACGCAGTATTTT.